This passage covers 4 T cell receptor beta chains from one sample sequenced in a study of blood T cell repertoires in COVID-19 (dated by TCRdb to 2019 to 2021). Library construction relied on the immunoSEQ multiplex PCR assay. TCRdb took this table from immuneACCESS and kept in-frame rearrangements with V and J called. Such tables lack part of the clones; where checked against another copy, unresolved V genes explain under half of the gap, and the rest is unexplained. The sample table holds approximately 25,000 clones, of which approximately 74% were seen once. The top ten constitute about 6% of the sample. Input material: peripheral blood. The receptors stem from a man aged 50 or older with COVID-19, enrolled during active disease.

The chain combines TRBV28 with TRBJ2-1; D is possibly TRBD1 (6 bases). In germline, CDR1 is MDHEN, CDR2 SYDVKM. The CDR3 consists of 15 residues. The V gene lost 4 bases and the J gene lost 6 bases, with 16 bases spanning the gap. CDR3 DNA: TGTGCCAGCAGTTCCACAGGGTTAACCGGCAATGAGCAGTTCTTC. It codes for CASSSTGLTGNEQFF.

V and J are TRBV5-5 and TRBJ2-3; 11 bases line up with TRBD2. With V trimmed by 5 bases and J by 5 bases, 4 bases remained unmatched. The CDR3 is 14 residues long. Germline V gives CDR1 SGHKS, CDR2 YYEKEE (reference sequence). CDR3 in amino acids: CASRDTSGGDTQYF. In DNA, the CDR3 is TGTGCCAGCAGGGACACTAGCGGGGGAGATACGCAGTATTTT.

The gene calls are TRBV7-9 and TRBJ2-5; D might be TRBD1 (5 bases). The CDR3 extends over 12 amino acids. Trimming left V 6 bases short and J 4 bases short, with 9 bases between. Per the germline V gene, CDR1 is SEHNR and CDR2 is FQNEAQ (reference sequence). In DNA, the CDR3 is TGTGCCAGCAGTCCAGGGTTAGAGACCCAGTACTTC. Translating gives CASSPGLETQYF.

The chain couples TRBV7-6 to TRBJ1-4; weak D call: TRBD1 (5 bases). The CDR3 totals 15 residues. Germline V lookup: CDR1 SGHVS, CDR2 FNYEAQ. V was shortened by 1 base and J by 8 bases, with 14 bases between the two germline ends. Here the CDR3 DNA reads TGTGCCAGCAGCTTAGGAAACAGCGGGGGGGAAAAACTGTTTTTT. This encodes CASSLGNSGGEKLFF.